This is a list of T cell receptor beta chains from one sample in a study of CD8 T cells in ankylosing spondylitis. TCRdb reprocessed the 5' RACE reads via MiXCR and lists one record per CDR3 protein. The table lists under 450,000 distinct CDR3 sequences, 15% to 20% of them singletons. Sequenced: blood, either unsorted or a sorted T cell fraction (not recorded which). The receptor set was obtained from a male donor with ankylosing spondylitis. CDR3s include the opening cysteine and the closing phenylalanine or tryptophan. A D gene is named only where the DNA matches it firmly. The size field is filled for only some rows; it gives once, few, many or a size class.

TRBV24-1	.	few	TRBJ2-5	CATSDLGRREYQETQYF	TGTGCCACCAGTGATTTGGGTAGAAGGGAGTACCAAGAGACCCAGTACTTC
TRBV20-1	.	.	TRBJ1-3	CSATTGSSGNTIYF	TGCAGTGCTACCACAGGGAGCTCTGGAAACACCATATATTTT
TRBV12-3/TRBV12-4	.	.	TRBJ2-7	CASSLSGTNEQYF	TGTGCCAGCAGTTTAAGTGGGACGAACGAGCAGTACTTC
TRBV6-1	.	.	TRBJ2-7	CASSVYASAEQYF	TGTGCCAGCTCCGTCTACGCCTCGGCCGAGCAGTACTTC
TRBV20-1	TRBD1	few	TRBJ2-7	CSAREILRDRDTYEQYF	TGCAGTGCTAGAGAAATACTCCGGGACAGAGATACCTACGAGCAGTACTTC
TRBV7-3	TRBD2	.	TRBJ2-5	CASSSGGSGETQYF	TGTGCCAGCAGCTCCGGCGGGAGCGGAGAGACCCAGTACTTC
TRBV18	TRBD2	many	TRBJ2-1	CASSPRAVAGGSPNEQFF	TGTGCCAGCTCACCTAGGGCAGTAGCGGGAGGTTCACCCAATGAGCAGTTCTTC
TRBV5-1	.	.	TRBJ2-3	CASSPLPTDTQYF	TGCGCCAGCAGCCCCCTTCCCACAGATACGCAGTATTTT
TRBV15	.	.	TRBJ1-1	CATSRIQGNTEAFF	TGTGCCACCAGCAGGATACAGGGGAACACTGAAGCTTTCTTT
TRBV5-1	.	.	TRBJ2-7	CASSLDGDGNYEQYF	TGCGCCAGCAGCTTGGACGGGGACGGGAACTACGAGCAGTACTTC
TRBV7-2	.	many	TRBJ1-1	CASSLGGQGSTEAFF	TGTGCCAGCAGCTTAGGGGGGCAGGGGAGCACTGAAGCTTTCTTT
TRBV11-1	.	.	TRBJ2-5	CASSTLGDGSPNPQETQYF	TGTGCCAGCAGCACCTTAGGTGATGGGTCGCCTAATCCCCAAGAGACCCAGTACTTC
TRBV2	.	few	TRBJ2-7	CASSEAYVVGSGDEQYF	TGTGCCAGCAGTGAAGCGTATGTGGTGGGGTCTGGTGACGAGCAGTACTTC
TRBV20-1	TRBD1	.	TRBJ1-5	CCARDFGQGSNQPQHF	TGCTGTGCTAGAGATTTTGGACAGGGTAGCAATCAGCCCCAGCATTTT
TRBV10-3	.	.	TRBJ2-7	CAIRKGVGSGHDSYEQYF	TGTGCCATCCGTAAGGGGGTAGGTAGCGGACATGACTCCTACGAGCAGTACTTC
TRBV29-1	.	.	TRBJ1-2	CSVGDPGGRSNYGYTF	TGCAGCGTTGGTGACCCGGGAGGCCGGAGTAACTATGGCTACACCTTC
TRBV28	.	few	TRBJ1-1	CASRVNTEAFF	TGTGCCAGCCGGGTGAACACTGAAGCTTTCTTT
TRBV4-3	.	many	TRBJ2-1	CASSQGLGAGTYNEQFF	TGCGCCAGCAGCCAGGGACTCGGGGCGGGCACTTACAATGAGCAGTTCTTC
TRBV20-1	.	.	TRBJ1-1	CSAERGGTTIEAFF	TGCAGTGCTGAAAGGGGGGGAACAACGATTGAAGCTTTCTTT
TRBV19	.	.	TRBJ2-7	CASSITLAYEQYF	TGTGCCAGTAGTATTACACTAGCCTACGAGCAGTACTTC
TRBV28	TRBD1	.	TRBJ1-1	CASSPGGAMNTEAFF	TGTGCCAGCAGTCCAGGGGGGGCCATGAACACTGAAGCTTTCTTT
TRBV15	.	few	TRBJ1-5	CATSRDLGPGDQPQHF	TGTGCCACCAGCAGAGATCTCGGGCCTGGAGATCAGCCCCAGCATTTT
TRBV7-2	TRBD2	few	TRBJ2-7	CASSVTSGNSYEQYF	TGTGCCAGCAGCGTAACTAGCGGGAACTCCTACGAGCAGTACTTC
TRBV28	.	many	TRBJ1-3	CASSSMNRVDGNTIYF	TGTGCCAGCAGCTCCATGAACAGGGTGGACGGAAACACCATATATTTT
TRBV6-2/TRBV6-3	TRBD1	.	TRBJ1-6	CASSSGTGGSYNSPLHF	TGTGCCAGCAGTTCCGGGACAGGGGGCTCCTATAATTCACCCCTCCACTTT
TRBV9	TRBD1	.	TRBJ2-3	CASSGRDRGPRTDTQYF	TGTGCCAGCAGCGGGAGGGACAGGGGGCCCCGCACAGATACGCAGTATTTT
TRBV7-2	.	.	TRBJ1-5	CASSLGPTSNQPQHF	TGTGCCAGCAGCTTAGGCCCGACAAGCAATCAGCCCCAGCATTTT
TRBV3-1	TRBD2	few	TRBJ2-5	CASSPGTSRETQYF	TGTGCCAGCAGCCCCGGGACTAGCAGAGAGACCCAGTACTTC
TRBV20-1	.	few	TRBJ1-3	CSASGKPGNTIYF	TGCAGTGCTAGCGGGAAGCCTGGAAACACCATATATTTT